Listed below are T cell receptor beta chains from one sample, sequenced in a study of T cell responses to AZD1222 COVID-19 vaccine. Assay used: immunoSEQ multiplex PCR; TCRdb lists only in-frame clones, some missing. The sample records 90,000 to 120,000 clones, approximately 92% being singletons. This specimen was peripheral blood, taken 28 days after the second AZD1222 dose. The receptors were sampled from an adult who received the AZD1222 COVID-19 vaccine. The CDR3 runs from the conserved cysteine through the conserved F or W. Fields, in order: J gene, V gene, CDR3 protein.

j_call: TRBJ1-1; v_call: TRBV12-3/TRBV12-4; cdr3_aa: CASSFLEREAFF
j_call: TRBJ2-7; v_call: TRBV11-3; cdr3_aa: CASSLGRGSSYEQYF
j_call: TRBJ2-1; v_call: TRBV13; cdr3_aa: CASSLGALVSEQFF
j_call: TRBJ2-2; v_call: TRBV7-9; cdr3_aa: CASNRAGELFF
j_call: TRBJ2-1; v_call: TRBV5-1; cdr3_aa: CASSIGLAPQFF
j_call: TRBJ2-5; v_call: TRBV7-2; cdr3_aa: CASSSTGAPTQYF
j_call: TRBJ1-2; v_call: TRBV10-3; cdr3_aa: CAISESSTETYRYTF
j_call: TRBJ2-3; v_call: TRBV7-3; cdr3_aa: CASSIASGGMDTQYF
j_call: TRBJ1-4; v_call: TRBV5-4; cdr3_aa: CASSLAGQGREKLFF
j_call: TRBJ2-7; v_call: TRBV10-3; cdr3_aa: CAISGPSVSYEQYF
j_call: TRBJ2-7; v_call: TRBV10-3; cdr3_aa: CAIRGQDGEQYF
j_call: TRBJ1-2; v_call: TRBV6-5; cdr3_aa: CASSYGDREYGYTF
j_call: TRBJ1-6; v_call: TRBV4-1; cdr3_aa: CASSQDGHRQVDHMSNSPLHF
j_call: TRBJ1-1; v_call: TRBV5-6; cdr3_aa: CASSSLSTEAFF
j_call: TRBJ2-2; v_call: TRBV5-4; cdr3_aa: CASSLAEPGELFF
j_call: TRBJ2-4; v_call: TRBV18; cdr3_aa: CASSPGTGEAKNIQYF
j_call: TRBJ2-1; v_call: TRBV5-6; cdr3_aa: CASSAGLAAYYNEQFF
j_call: TRBJ2-5; v_call: TRBV19; cdr3_aa: CASSKSFGETQYF
j_call: TRBJ2-3; v_call: TRBV4-2; cdr3_aa: CASSQAQLITDTQYF
j_call: TRBJ2-1; v_call: TRBV19; cdr3_aa: CASSIHFPSSGTYNEQFF
j_call: TRBJ1-5; v_call: TRBV19; cdr3_aa: CASSIAAGYSNQPQHF
j_call: TRBJ1-1; v_call: TRBV4-1; cdr3_aa: CASSQATGGTEAFF
j_call: TRBJ1-6; v_call: TRBV27; cdr3_aa: CASSLSGTISPLHF
j_call: TRBJ2-1; v_call: TRBV11-1; cdr3_aa: CASSDPGQGYNEQFF
j_call: TRBJ2-3; v_call: TRBV24-1; cdr3_aa: CATSLGLAGVGGDTQYF
j_call: TRBJ1-1; v_call: TRBV30; cdr3_aa: CAWKGGGGTEAFF
j_call: TRBJ2-7; v_call: TRBV4-1; cdr3_aa: CASSPPGQGAYEQYF
j_call: TRBJ1-5; v_call: TRBV27; cdr3_aa: CASSLRGPRGYSNQPQHF
j_call: TRBJ2-2; v_call: TRBV3-1/TRBV3-2; cdr3_aa: CASSQPGAGELFF
j_call: TRBJ1-1; v_call: TRBV30; cdr3_aa: CAWSVSSVLNTEAFF
j_call: TRBJ1-1; v_call: TRBV6-5; cdr3_aa: CASRGRGNLGTEAFF
j_call: TRBJ2-7; v_call: TRBV2; cdr3_aa: CASSDQGGYEQYF
j_call: TRBJ1-2; v_call: TRBV30; cdr3_aa: CAWSSGGGGEGYTF
j_call: TRBJ2-2; v_call: TRBV7-9; cdr3_aa: CASSLVTGGNTGELFF
j_call: TRBJ2-5; v_call: TRBV24-1; cdr3_aa: CATSDPDGKETQYF
j_call: TRBJ2-2; v_call: TRBV12-5; cdr3_aa: CASGLITGMGLGLAGVGELFF
j_call: TRBJ1-6; v_call: TRBV5-4; cdr3_aa: CASSLRSGPGNSPLHF
j_call: TRBJ1-5; v_call: TRBV15; cdr3_aa: CATSKGHQSNQPQHF
j_call: TRBJ1-1; v_call: TRBV28; cdr3_aa: CASSPPVGQGAEAFF
j_call: TRBJ2-4; v_call: TRBV11-3; cdr3_aa: CASSLDQKNIQYF